The following is a TCR beta chain sequence with its context. The germline CDR1 and CDR2 sequences are GTSNPN and SVGIG (reference sequence). With 2 bases clipped from V and 1 base from J, the junction kept 2 bases outside the gene matches. This CDR3 region has 14 residues. The source of the sample is a study of T-cell reconstitution after alpha-beta-depleted transplantation in children. Preparing the TCRbeta library involved the use of unique molecular identifiers. One entry per CDR3 protein, called by TCRdb with MiXCR from the PCR reads. The sample contains fewer than 550,000 distinct CDR3 sequences, roughly 10% of which appear only once.

The source of this sequence is a child under 10 years old with inherited bone marrow failure, due to receive a stem cell transplant. The chain uses TRBV30 and TRBJ2-7, with TRBD2 matching over 10 bases. The specimen comprised PBMCs, sampled before TCRalphabeta/CD19-depleted stem cell transplant. The CDR3 here is CAWSMTSGSYEQYF. The CDR3 DNA is TGTGCCTGGAGTATGACTAGCGGGTCCTACGAGCAGTACTTC. Filled out from reference TRBV30 and TRBJ2-7, the complete variable domain reads SQTIHQWPATLVQPVGSPLSLECTVEGTSNPNLYWYRQAAGRGLQLLFYSVGIGQISSEVPQNLSASRPQDRQFILSSKKLLLSDSGFYLCAWSMTSGSYEQYFGPGTRLTVT.